These T cell receptor beta chains were read from a single sample in a study of blood T cell repertoires in COVID-19. Only in-frame clones appear in the TCRdb table, and some are missing; sequencing was by immunoSEQ multiplex PCR. Here the sample spans 100,000 to 150,000 clones, around 87% being singletons. The source material was peripheral blood. These receptors came from a man in his 70s with active COVID-19. Both conserved end residues are part of each CDR3. The D gene is left open where the match is weak. Not every row has a clone size; where given, it reads once, few, many or a size class.

J gene,D gene,clone size,V gene,CDR3 DNA,CDR3 protein
TRBJ2-3,.,.,TRBV12-3/TRBV12-4,TGTGCCAGCAGTTTCTCAAGGGGGACGCAGTATTTT,CASSFSRGTQYF
TRBJ1-5,.,.,TRBV19,TGTGCCAGTAGAAGTACAGGCTCTAGCAATCAGCCCCAGCATTTT,CASRSTGSSNQPQHF
TRBJ1-5,TRBD1,.,TRBV24-1,TGTGCCACCAGTGACCCGGGACAGCCTTATAGCAATCAGCCCCAGCATTTT,CATSDPGQPYSNQPQHF
TRBJ1-6,.,.,TRBV15,TGTGCCACCAGCAGAGATCGCGTCAGGCCTGGGTCCTATAATTCACCCCTCCACTTT,CATSRDRVRPGSYNSPLHF
TRBJ2-7,TRBD1,.,TRBV29-1,TGCAGCGTTGGCGGCAGGGGGACCGGGGAGGAGCAGTACTTC,CSVGGRGTGEEQYF
TRBJ1-1,TRBD1,.,TRBV12-3/TRBV12-4,TGTGCCAGCAGTAAGGGGGCAACTGAAGCTTTCTTT,CASSKGATEAFF
TRBJ2-5,.,.,TRBV25-1,TGTGCCAGCAGTGACCCTCGGGTCCCCCAAGAGACCCAGTACTTC,CASSDPRVPQETQYF
TRBJ1-4,.,.,TRBV14,TGTGCCAGCAGCCCGGTCCAGGGGAGTAATGAAAAACTGTTTTTT,CASSPVQGSNEKLFF
TRBJ1-5,TRBD1,.,TRBV10-2,TGCGCCAGCAGAGGGGACAGGGGTCAGCCCCAGCATTTT,CASRGDRGQPQHF
TRBJ2-1,TRBD2,.,TRBV19,TGTGCCAGTAGTATAGAACTAGCGGGAGATGAGCAGTTCTTC,CASSIELAGDEQFF
TRBJ2-7,.,.,TRBV21-1,TGTGCCAGCAGCACCTGTCCCTTTCCCAGGGCCTCCGAGCAGTACTTC,CASSTCPFPRASEQYF
TRBJ1-1,TRBD1,.,TRBV6-5,TGTGCCAGCAGCAGCAGGGGGGAAACTGAAGCTTTCTTT,CASSSRGETEAFF
TRBJ2-7,.,.,TRBV5-5,TGTGCCAGCAGCACTGCCGGGTTCTCCTACGAGCAGTACTTC,CASSTAGFSYEQYF
TRBJ2-5,TRBD1,once,TRBV7-2,TGTGCCAGCAGGCCTTTGGGTGGGTCCGAGACAGGGTTATGGGAGACCCAGTACTTC,CASRPLGGSETGLWETQYF
TRBJ1-4,TRBD1,.,TRBV28,TGTGCCAGCAGTTTAGAGGGGCAATCCCTCAGGTGGGACAGGGCAGAAAAACTGTTTTTT,CASSLEGQSLRWDRAEKLFF
TRBJ2-7,.,.,TRBV5-1,TGCGCCAGCAGCAGGTCGAATTCAGGGCACAGCTCCTACGAGCAGTACTTC,CASSRSNSGHSSYEQYF
TRBJ2-7,TRBD1,.,TRBV9,TGTGCCAGCAGCGTAGGACAGGGTGGGTTGGACGAGCAGTACTTC,CASSVGQGGLDEQYF
TRBJ2-7,TRBD1,.,TRBV5-1,TGCGCCAGCAGCTCTCGGGACAGGGGGATTGAGCAGTACTTC,CASSSRDRGIEQYF
TRBJ2-7,TRBD1,.,TRBV18,TGTGCCAGCTCAACGGGGACAGATAGCTCCTACGAGCAGTACTTC,CASSTGTDSSYEQYF
TRBJ1-5,.,.,TRBV7-2,TGTGCCAGCAGCTCCCCGGGCGGGAATCAGCCCCAGCATTTT,CASSSPGGNQPQHF
TRBJ2-3,TRBD2,.,TRBV7-9,TGTGCCACCGAGCGGGGGGGGACAGATACGCAGTATTTT,CATERGGTDTQYF
TRBJ1-1,TRBD1,.,TRBV28,TGTGCCAGCAGTTTAGTTCGGGCAGGGGGTACGAACACTGAAGCTTTCTTT,CASSLVRAGGTNTEAFF
TRBJ2-7,.,once,TRBV7-3,TGTGCCAGCAGCCCGGGATCTGGCCACGAGCAGTACTTC,CASSPGSGHEQYF
TRBJ1-6,TRBD1,.,TRBV28,TGTGCCAGCAGTTTTGAGCGACAGGGGAATTCACCCCTCCACTTT,CASSFERQGNSPLHF
TRBJ2-7,TRBD1,once,TRBV4-3,TGCGCCAGCAGCCAAGATGGTCAGGGACAGGCCCGTTACGAGCAGTACTTC,CASSQDGQGQARYEQYF
TRBJ2-1,TRBD2,.,TRBV2,TGTGCCAGCGGACTAGCGGGAGAGATGGGTAAAGGGGGCTCCTACAATGAGCAGTTCTTC,CASGLAGEMGKGGSYNEQFF
TRBJ1-3,.,.,TRBV19,TGTGCCAGTAGCAACAGGGCTACTGGAAACACCATATATTTT,CASSNRATGNTIYF
TRBJ1-1,.,.,TRBV5-4,TGTGCCAGCAGCTTGGACCCTATGAACACTGAAGCTTTCTTT,CASSLDPMNTEAFF
TRBJ1-1,.,.,TRBV12-3/TRBV12-4,TGTGCCAGCAGTTTGGGGCAGAGCACTGAAGCTTTCTTT,CASSLGQSTEAFF
TRBJ2-7,.,few,TRBV11-3,TGTGCCAGCAGCTTGGGCCCATCCTACGAGCAGTACTTC,CASSLGPSYEQYF
TRBJ1-3,.,few,TRBV5-1,TGCGCCAGCAGCTTGGCCAACTCTGGAAACACCATATATTTT,CASSLANSGNTIYF
TRBJ2-3,.,.,TRBV18,TGTGCCAGCTCACCACTAGACACAGATACGCAGTATTTT,CASSPLDTDTQYF
TRBJ2-7,.,.,TRBV11-2,TGTGCCAGCAGCTATTCTCAGGGTAGCGAGCAGTACTTC,CASSYSQGSEQYF
TRBJ2-1,.,.,TRBV2,TGTGCCAGCAAGGGCGGGATTAGGGATGAGCAGTTCTTC,CASKGGIRDEQFF
TRBJ2-1,.,.,TRBV5-1,TGCGCCAGCGGGGTAGGGGGATCCTACAATGAGCAGTTCTTC,CASGVGGSYNEQFF
TRBJ2-7,TRBD1,.,TRBV10-1,TGCGCCAGCAGTGAATCGACAGGGGCAGGCGAGCAGTACTTC,CASSESTGAGEQYF
TRBJ2-4,TRBD2,.,TRBV29-1,TGCAGCGCGGCGGCCCCAGGGCCAGCGGGAGCCCCGAGGAACATTCAGTACTTC,CSAAAPGPAGAPRNIQYF
TRBJ2-2,TRBD1,.,TRBV6-5,TGTGCCACCCACAGGGGAGACACCGGGGAGCTGTTTTTT,CATHRGDTGELFF
TRBJ2-7,.,few,TRBV20-1,TGCAGTGCCCCGACGGGGTACGAGCAGTACTTC,CSAPTGYEQYF
TRBJ2-5,.,.,TRBV29-1,TGCAGCGCCCATACGGTTATTGAGACCCAGTACTTC,CSAHTVIETQYF
TRBJ1-5,.,few,TRBV2,TGTGCCAGCAGTTGGACAGCCTCAGGGCCCCAGCATTTT,CASSWTASGPQHF
TRBJ2-7,TRBD2,.,TRBV9,TGTGCCAGCAGCGTAGGGCTAGCGGGAGGGGACGAGGAGCAGTACTTC,CASSVGLAGGDEEQYF
TRBJ2-5,.,.,TRBV15,TGTGCCACCAGCAGAGGGGCAGGTCAAGAGACCCAGTACTTC,CATSRGAGQETQYF
TRBJ2-2,.,.,TRBV7-9,TGTGCCAGCACCTTACCGTCCCTCAGGGTGGGCACCGGGGAGCTGTTTTTT,CASTLPSLRVGTGELFF
TRBJ2-1,TRBD2,.,TRBV2,TGTGCCAGCATTTCCGGGACTAGCGGGAGAGATGAGCAGTTCTTC,CASISGTSGRDEQFF
TRBJ1-1,TRBD1,.,TRBV5-6,TGTGCCAGCATCCCTTGGACAGGGGGAACTGAAGCTTTCTTT,CASIPWTGGTEAFF
TRBJ2-7,TRBD1,.,TRBV5-1,TGCGCCAGCAGCTTGGTAACAGGGGGCGCCTACGAGCAGTACTTC,CASSLVTGGAYEQYF